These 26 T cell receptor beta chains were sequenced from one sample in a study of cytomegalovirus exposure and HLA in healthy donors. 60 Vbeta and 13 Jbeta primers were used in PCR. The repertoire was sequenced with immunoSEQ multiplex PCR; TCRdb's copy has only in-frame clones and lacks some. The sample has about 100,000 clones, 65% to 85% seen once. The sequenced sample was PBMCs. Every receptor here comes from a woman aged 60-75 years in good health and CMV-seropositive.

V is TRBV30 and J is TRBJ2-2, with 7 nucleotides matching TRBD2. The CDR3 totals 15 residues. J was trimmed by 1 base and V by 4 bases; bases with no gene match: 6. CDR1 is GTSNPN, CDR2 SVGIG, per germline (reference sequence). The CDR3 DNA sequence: TGTGCCTGGACCCGACTAGCCGGGAACACCGGGGAGCTGTTTTTT. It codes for CAWTRLAGNTGELFF.

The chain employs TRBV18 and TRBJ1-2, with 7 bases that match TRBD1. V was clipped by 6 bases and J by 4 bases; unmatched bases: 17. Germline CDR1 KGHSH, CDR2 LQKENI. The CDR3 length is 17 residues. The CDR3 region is CASSPRQGISSGYGYTF. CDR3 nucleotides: TGTGCCAGCTCGCCCCGACAGGGAATCTCCTCCGGCTATGGCTACACCTTC.

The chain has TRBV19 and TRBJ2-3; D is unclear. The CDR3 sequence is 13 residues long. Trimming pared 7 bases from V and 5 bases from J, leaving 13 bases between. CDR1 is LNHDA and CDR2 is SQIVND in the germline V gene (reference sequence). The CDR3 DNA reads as TGTGCCAGTACAGGATCAGCCAGAGATACGCAGTATTTT. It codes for CASTGSARDTQYF.

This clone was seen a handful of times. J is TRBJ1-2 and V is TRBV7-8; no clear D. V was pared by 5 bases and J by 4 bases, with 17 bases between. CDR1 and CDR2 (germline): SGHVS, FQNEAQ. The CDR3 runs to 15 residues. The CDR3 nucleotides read TGTGCCAGCAGCCGGGGTCAAGGCCGGGGCTATGGCTACACCTTC. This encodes CASSRGQGRGYGYTF.

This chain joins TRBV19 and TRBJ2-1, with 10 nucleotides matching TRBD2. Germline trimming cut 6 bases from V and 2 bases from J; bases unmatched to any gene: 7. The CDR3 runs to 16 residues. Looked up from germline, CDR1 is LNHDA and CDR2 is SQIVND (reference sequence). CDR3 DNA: TGTGCCAGTAGCAAGCGGGAGGGCCATACCTACAATGAGCAGTTCTTC. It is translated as CASSKREGHTYNEQFF. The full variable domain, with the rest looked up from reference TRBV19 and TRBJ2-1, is DGGITQSPKYLFRKEGQNVTLSCEQNLNHDAMYWYRQDPGQGLRLIYYSQIVNDFQKGDIAEGYSVSREKKESFPLTVTSAQKNPTAFYLCASSKREGHTYNEQFFGPGTRLTVL.

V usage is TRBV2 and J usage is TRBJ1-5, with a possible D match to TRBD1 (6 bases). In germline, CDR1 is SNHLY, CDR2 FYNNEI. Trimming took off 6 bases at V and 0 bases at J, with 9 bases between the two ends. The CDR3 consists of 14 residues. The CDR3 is CASSGTNSNQPQHF. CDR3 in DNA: TGTGCCAGCAGCGGGACAAATAGCAATCAGCCCCAGCATTTT.

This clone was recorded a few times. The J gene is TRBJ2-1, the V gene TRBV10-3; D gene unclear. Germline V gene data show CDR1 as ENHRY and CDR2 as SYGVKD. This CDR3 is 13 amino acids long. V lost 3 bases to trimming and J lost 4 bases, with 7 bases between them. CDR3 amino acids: CAISENSYNEQFF. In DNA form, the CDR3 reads TGTGCCATCAGTGAAAATTCGTACAATGAGCAGTTCTTC.

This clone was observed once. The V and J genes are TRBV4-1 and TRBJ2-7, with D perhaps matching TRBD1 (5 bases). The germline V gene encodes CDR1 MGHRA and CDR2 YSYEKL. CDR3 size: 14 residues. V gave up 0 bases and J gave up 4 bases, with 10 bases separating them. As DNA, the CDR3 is TGCGCCAGCAGCCAAGATGGCAGGGATTACGAGCAGTACTTC. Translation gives CASSQDGRDYEQYF.

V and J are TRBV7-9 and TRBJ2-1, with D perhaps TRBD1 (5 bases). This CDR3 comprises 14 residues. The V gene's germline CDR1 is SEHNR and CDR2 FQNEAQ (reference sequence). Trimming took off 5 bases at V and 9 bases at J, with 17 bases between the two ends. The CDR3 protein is CASSGRPTVAEQFF. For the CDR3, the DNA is TGTGCCAGCAGCGGCCGCCCGACAGTCGCTGAGCAGTTCTTC.

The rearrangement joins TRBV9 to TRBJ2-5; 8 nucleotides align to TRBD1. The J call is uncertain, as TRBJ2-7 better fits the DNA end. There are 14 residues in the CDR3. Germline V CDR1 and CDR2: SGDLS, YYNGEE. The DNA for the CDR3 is TGTGCCAGCAGCCCCGGACAGGGCGGTTACGAGCAGTACTTC. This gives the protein CASSPGQGGYEQYF.

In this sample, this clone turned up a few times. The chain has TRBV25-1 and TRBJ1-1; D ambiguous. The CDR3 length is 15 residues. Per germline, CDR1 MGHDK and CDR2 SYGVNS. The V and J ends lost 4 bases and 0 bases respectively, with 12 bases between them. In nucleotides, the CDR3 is TGTGCCAGCAGTGGCTCTCGGGGTATGAACACTGAAGCTTTCTTT. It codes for CASSGSRGMNTEAFF.

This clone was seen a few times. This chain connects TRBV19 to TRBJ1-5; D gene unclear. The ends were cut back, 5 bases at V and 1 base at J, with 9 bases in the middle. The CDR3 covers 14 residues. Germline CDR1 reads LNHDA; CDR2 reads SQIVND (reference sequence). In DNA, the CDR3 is TGTGCCAGTAGTCCCGGGATCAGCAATCAGCCCCAGCATTTT. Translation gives CASSPGISNQPQHF.

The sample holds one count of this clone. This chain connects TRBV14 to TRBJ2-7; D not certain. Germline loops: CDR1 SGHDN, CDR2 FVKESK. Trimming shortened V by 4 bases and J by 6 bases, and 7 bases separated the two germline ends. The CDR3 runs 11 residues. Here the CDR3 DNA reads TGTGCCAGCAGCCTCGGTAGCGAGCAGTACTTC. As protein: CASSLGSEQYF.

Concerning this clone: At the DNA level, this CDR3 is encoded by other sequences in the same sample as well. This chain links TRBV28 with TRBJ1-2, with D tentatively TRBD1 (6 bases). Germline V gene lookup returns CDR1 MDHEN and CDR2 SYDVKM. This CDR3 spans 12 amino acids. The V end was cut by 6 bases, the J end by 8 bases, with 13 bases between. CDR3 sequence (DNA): TGTGCCAGCAGGTCTGCAGGGGTCGGCTACACCTTC. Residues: CASRSAGVGYTF.

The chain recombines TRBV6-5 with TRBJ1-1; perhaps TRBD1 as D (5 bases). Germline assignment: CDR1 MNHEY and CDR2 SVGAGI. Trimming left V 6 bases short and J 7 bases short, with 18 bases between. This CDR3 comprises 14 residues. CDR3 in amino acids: CASSPGGGYGEAFF. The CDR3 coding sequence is TGTGCCAGCAGCCCCGGGGGAGGGTACGGTGAAGCTTTCTTT.

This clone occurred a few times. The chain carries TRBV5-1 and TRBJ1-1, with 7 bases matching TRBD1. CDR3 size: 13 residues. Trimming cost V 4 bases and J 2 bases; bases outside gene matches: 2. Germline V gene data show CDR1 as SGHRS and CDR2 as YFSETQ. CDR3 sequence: CASSRTGNTEAFF. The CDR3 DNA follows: TGCGCCAGCAGCCGGACAGGTAACACTGAAGCTTTCTTT.

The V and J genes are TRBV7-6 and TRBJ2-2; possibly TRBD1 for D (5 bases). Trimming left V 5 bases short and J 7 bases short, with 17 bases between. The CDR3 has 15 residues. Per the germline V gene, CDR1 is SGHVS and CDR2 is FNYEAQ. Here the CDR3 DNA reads TGTGCCAGCAGCCCCCAACCAGGGTCGGGCGGGGAGCTGTTTTTT. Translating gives CASSPQPGSGGELFF.

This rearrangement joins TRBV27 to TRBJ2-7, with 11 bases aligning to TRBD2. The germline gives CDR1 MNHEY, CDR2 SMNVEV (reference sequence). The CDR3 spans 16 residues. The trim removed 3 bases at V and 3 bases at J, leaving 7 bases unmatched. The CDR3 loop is CASSFVGSGRVYEQYF. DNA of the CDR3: TGTGCCAGCAGTTTTGTGGGTAGCGGGAGGGTCTACGAGCAGTACTTC.

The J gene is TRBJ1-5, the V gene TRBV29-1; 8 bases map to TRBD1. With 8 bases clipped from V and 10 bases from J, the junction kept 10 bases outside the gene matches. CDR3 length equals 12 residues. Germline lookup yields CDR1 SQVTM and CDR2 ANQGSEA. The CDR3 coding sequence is TGCAGCACCCGACAGGGGTCCGGACCCCAGCATTTT. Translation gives CSTRQGSGPQHF.

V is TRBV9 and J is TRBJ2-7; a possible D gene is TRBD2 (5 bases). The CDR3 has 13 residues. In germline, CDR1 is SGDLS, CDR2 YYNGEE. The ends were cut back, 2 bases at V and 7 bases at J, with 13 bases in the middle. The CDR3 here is CASSVTFTGEQYF. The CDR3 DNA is TGTGCCAGCAGCGTTACCTTTACGGGGGAGCAGTACTTC.

The CDR3 DNA reads as TGTGCCAGTAGCGAGGATGGGAGGAACACTGAAGCTTTCTTT. This gives the protein CASSEDGRNTEAFF. The chain uses TRBV19 and TRBJ1-1, with D hard to call. The V gene's germline CDR1 is LNHDA and CDR2 SQIVND (reference sequence). The CDR3 contains 14 residues. V lost 6 bases to trimming and J lost 1 base, with 12 bases between them.

The CDR3 DNA is TGTGCCAGCAGTTTCACCAAGGACCGACAGGGCTCCTACGAGCAGTACTTC. It yields the protein CASSFTKDRQGSYEQYF. The chain combines TRBV28 with TRBJ2-7, with TRBD1 identical over 7 bases. This CDR3 contains 17 residues. With 3 bases clipped from V and 0 bases from J, the junction kept 11 bases outside the gene matches. Germline CDR1 MDHEN, CDR2 SYDVKM.

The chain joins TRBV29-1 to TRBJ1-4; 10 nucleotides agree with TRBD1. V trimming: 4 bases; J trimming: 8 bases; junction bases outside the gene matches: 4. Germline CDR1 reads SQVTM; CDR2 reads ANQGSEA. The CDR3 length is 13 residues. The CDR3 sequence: CSVGTGGWEKLFF. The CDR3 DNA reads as TGCAGCGTTGGGACAGGGGGATGGGAAAAACTGTTTTTT.

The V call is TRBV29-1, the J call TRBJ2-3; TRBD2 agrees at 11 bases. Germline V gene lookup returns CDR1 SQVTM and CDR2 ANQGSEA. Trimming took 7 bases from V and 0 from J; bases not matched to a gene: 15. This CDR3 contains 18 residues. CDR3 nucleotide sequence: TGCAGCGCACAGCAGGGGACTAGCGGAGAGGGTAGCACAGATACGCAGTATTTT. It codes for CSAQQGTSGEGSTDTQYF.

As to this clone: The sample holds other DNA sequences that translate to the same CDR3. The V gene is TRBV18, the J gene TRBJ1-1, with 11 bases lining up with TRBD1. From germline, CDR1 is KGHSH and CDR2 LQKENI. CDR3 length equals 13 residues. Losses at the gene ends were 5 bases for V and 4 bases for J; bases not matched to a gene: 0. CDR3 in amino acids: CASSGTGGTEAFF. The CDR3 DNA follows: TGTGCCAGCTCAGGGACAGGGGGCACTGAAGCTTTCTTT.

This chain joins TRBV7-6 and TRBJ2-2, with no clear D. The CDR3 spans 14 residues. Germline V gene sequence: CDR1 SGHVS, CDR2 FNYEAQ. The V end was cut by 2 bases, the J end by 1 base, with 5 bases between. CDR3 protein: CASSLLRNTGELFF. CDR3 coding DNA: TGTGCCAGCAGCTTATTGAGGAACACCGGGGAGCTGTTTTTT. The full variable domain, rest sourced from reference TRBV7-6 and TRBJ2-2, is GAGVSQSPRYKVTKRGQDVALRCDPISGHVSLYWYRQALGQGPEFLTYFNYEAQQDKSGLPNDRFSAERPEGSISTLTIQRTEQRDSAMYRCASSLLRNTGELFFGEGSRLTVL.